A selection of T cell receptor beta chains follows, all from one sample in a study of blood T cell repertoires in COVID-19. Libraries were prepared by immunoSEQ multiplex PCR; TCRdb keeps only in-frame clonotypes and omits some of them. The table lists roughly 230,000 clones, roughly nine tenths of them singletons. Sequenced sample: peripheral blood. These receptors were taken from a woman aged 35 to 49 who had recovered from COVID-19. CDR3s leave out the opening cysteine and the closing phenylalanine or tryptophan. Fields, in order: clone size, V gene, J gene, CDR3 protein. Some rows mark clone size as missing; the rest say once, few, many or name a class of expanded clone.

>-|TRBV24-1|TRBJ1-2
ATSDGQGKGYT
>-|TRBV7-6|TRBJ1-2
ASSLKPPRTGDLHYGYT
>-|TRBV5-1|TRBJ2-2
ASSFKTGTGELF
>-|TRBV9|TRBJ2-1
ASSVGPQGDEQF
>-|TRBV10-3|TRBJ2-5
AISVDRGVAETQY
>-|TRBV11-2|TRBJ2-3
ASSSIKGARIRADTQY
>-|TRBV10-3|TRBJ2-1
AISGTLATANYDNEQF
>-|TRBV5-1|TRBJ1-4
ASSLGHLTEKLF
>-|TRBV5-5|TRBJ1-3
ASSWQTGIDGNTIY
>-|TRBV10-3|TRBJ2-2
AISDITGELF
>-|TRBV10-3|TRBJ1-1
AISDYRDTEAF
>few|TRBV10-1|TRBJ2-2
ASSSNTGELF
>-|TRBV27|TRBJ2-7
ASSPRPYEQY
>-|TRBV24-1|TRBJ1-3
ATSDRTGTGNTIY
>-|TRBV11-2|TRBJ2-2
ASSPVRGKGRTGELF
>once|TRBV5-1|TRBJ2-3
ASSLDGRGGDTQY
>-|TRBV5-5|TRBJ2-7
ASSLGIASGGTYEQY
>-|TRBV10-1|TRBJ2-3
ASSVLAGGTDTQY
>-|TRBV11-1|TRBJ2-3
ASSHPPGLGTDTQY
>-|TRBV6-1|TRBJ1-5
ASREYLDSAYSNQPQH
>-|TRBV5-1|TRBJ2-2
ASSWLSGRNTGELF
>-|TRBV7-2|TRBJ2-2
ASARDISNTGELF
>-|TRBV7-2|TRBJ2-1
ASSKYGTSGSNEQF
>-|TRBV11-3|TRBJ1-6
ASSLPGTGKNSPLH
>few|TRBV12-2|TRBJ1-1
ASRPGHDGMNTEAF
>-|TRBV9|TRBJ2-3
ASSVGTEPQGAGDTQY
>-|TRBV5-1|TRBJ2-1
ASSWGLRATYNEQF
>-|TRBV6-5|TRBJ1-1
ASGQGTTEAF
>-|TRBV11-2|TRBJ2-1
ASSLGPGAYNEQF
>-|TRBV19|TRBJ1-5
ASSIVPGEGQPQH
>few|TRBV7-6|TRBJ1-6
ASSLAQGQGTPLH
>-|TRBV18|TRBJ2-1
ASSSGTGGTSGGNEQF
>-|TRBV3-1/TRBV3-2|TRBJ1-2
ASSVFGQETPFGDT
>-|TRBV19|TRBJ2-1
ASSPRGLSGGAGLGQF
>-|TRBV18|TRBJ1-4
ASSPLGQGSHNEKLF
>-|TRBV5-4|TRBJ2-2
ASREELNTGELF
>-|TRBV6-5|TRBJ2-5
ASRDSLRETQY
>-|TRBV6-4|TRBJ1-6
ASKEGQNNSPLH
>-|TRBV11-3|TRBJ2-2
ASSLGGPEWTGASGELF
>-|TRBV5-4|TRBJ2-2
ASSSLAGAGELF
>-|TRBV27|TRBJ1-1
ASRQGFRTEAF
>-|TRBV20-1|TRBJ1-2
SARGGYGYT
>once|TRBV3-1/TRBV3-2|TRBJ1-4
ASSQVPGVTEKLF
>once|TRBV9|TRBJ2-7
ASSGLAGYEQY
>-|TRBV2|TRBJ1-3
ASRDRRISGNTIY
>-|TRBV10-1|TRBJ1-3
ASSESRGSSGNTIY
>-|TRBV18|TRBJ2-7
ASSPGQGTTYEQY
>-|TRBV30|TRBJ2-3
AWLQGSTQY
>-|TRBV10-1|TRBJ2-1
ASSVDGGSYNEQF
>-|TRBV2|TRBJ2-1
ASSGKPSYNEQF